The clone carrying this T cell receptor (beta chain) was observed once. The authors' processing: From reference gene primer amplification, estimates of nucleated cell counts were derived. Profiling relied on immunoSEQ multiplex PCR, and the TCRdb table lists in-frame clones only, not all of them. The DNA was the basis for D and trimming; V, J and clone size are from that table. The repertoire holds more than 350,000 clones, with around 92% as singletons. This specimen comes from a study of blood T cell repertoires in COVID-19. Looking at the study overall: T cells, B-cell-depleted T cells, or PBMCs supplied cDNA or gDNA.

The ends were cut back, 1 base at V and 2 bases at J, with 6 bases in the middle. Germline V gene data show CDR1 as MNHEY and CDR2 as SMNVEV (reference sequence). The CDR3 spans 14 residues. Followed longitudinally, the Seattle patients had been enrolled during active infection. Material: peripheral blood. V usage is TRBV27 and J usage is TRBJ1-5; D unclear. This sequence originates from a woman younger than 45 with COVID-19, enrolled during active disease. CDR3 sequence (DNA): TGTGCCAGCAGTTTATACTATGGCAATCAGCCCCAGCATTTT. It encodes CASSLYYGNQPQHF.